This TCR beta chain was captured in a study of naive and memory T cell subsets. Overall study findings and caveats: Diversity fell and Gini index rose from naive through CM, EM, EMRA. Each distinct alpha or beta sequence counts as one clonotype.

Both TRBC1 and TRBC2 were covered by a beta constant-region primer of two equimolar oligonucleotides. Ligated cDNA was amplified by four rounds of PCR with nested alpha and beta constant-region primers and SP2. A 12-nucleotide UMI and the SP2 primer were added to the cDNA 3' end by oligonucleotide ligation. TCRdb independently ran MiXCR on the UMI-ligation and nested PCR reads; one entry per CDR3 protein. The profile shows over 65,000 distinct CDR3 sequences, 9% of them singletons. This clonotype has a handful of counts. Its antigen is undetermined. CD8 T cells were positively selected from what remained after CD4 positive selection. Sequencing was done on a sample of naive CD8+ T cells from blood. This TCR came from a human donor in good health.

CDR3 coding DNA: TGCAGCGTTGGGGGCCCCCCGGGAGAGGGAGGAGAGACCCAGTACTTC. It translates to CSVGGPPGEGGETQYF. V usage is TRBV29-1 and J usage is TRBJ2-5; D is perhaps TRBD2 (6 bases). CDR3 length: 16 amino acids. Trimming removed 4 bases from V and 4 bases from J, with 22 bases in between. CDR1 is SQVTM, CDR2 ANQGSEA, per germline.